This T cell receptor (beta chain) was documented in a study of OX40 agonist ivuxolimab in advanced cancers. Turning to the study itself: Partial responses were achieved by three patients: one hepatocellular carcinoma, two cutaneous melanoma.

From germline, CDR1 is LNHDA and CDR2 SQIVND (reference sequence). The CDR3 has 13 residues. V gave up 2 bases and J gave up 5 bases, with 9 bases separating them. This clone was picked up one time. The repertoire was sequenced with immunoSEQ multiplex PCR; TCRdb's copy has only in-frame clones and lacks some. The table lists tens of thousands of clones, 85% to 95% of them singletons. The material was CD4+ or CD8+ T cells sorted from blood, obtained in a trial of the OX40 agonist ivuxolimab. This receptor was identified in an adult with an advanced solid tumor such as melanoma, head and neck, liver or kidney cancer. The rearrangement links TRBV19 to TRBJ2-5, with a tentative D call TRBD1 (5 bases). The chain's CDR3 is CASSIQGSETQYF. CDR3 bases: TGTGCCAGTAGTATACAGGGTTCGGAGACCCAGTACTTC.